This TCR beta chain derives from a study of OX40 agonist ivuxolimab in advanced cancers. Looking at the study overall: Partial responses were achieved by three patients, of whom one had hepatocellular carcinoma and two had cutaneous melanoma.

Notes on this clone: Its antigen is not known.

Using immunoSEQ multiplex PCR, the repertoire was profiled, and TCRdb retains in-frame clones only, with some absent. The sample contains about 67,000 clones, approximately 90% of which appear only once. The CDR3 runs to 10 residues. The germline V and J ends were trimmed by 7 bases and 3 bases, with 4 bases remaining between them. CDR1 and CDR2 (germline): MNHNS, SASEGT. Points from the study as a whole: With doses of 0.1 to 3.0 mg/kg, CD4+ and CD8+ blood T cells had undergone clonal expansion by week 6.

The source of this sequence is an adult with an advanced solid tumor such as melanoma, head and neck, liver or kidney cancer. The rearrangement uses TRBV6-1 and TRBJ2-7; D not certain. The sequencing used CD4+ or CD8+ T cells sorted from blood, collected in a trial of the OX40 agonist ivuxolimab. The CDR3 coding sequence is TGTGCCAGCACCGACTACGAGCAGTACTTC. Translation: CASTDYEQYF.